These 6 T cell receptor beta chains originate from one sample sequenced in a study of cytomegalovirus exposure and HLA in healthy donors. The PCR ran on 60 Vbeta and 13 Jbeta primers. The data were produced by immunoSEQ multiplex PCR, yet TCRdb's version contains in-frame clones alone and is incomplete. The sample records about 160,000 clones, over 80% being singletons. Sequencing was performed on PBMCs. Receptors were obtained from a male donor in good health and CMV-seropositive.

The chain has TRBV6-1 and TRBJ1-5; D remains ambiguous. CDR3 size: 15 residues. Per the germline V gene, CDR1 is MNHNS and CDR2 is SASEGT. The V end was cut by 4 bases, the J end by 5 bases, with 15 bases between. CDR3 nucleotide sequence: TGTGCCAGCAGTGCCGTTAGCACGTCCGATCAGCCCCAGCATTTT. Amino acid sequence: CASSAVSTSDQPQHF.

The chain recombines TRBV27 with TRBJ2-1; 9 bases are a match to TRBD2. Germline CDR1 is MNHEY and CDR2 is SMNVEV (reference sequence). V lost 6 bases to trimming and J lost 12 bases; unmatched junction nucleotides: 12. The CDR3 runs 14 residues. CDR3 loop: CASRAGGPRVGQFF. CDR3 sequence (DNA): TGTGCCAGCAGAGCGGGGGGACCTAGGGTTGGGCAGTTCTTC.

The rearrangement uses TRBV9 and TRBJ2-7, with TRBD2 matching over 9 bases. The CDR3 runs 14 residues. The junction had 11 bases not matched to a gene; V was cut back by 7 bases and J by 6 bases. Germline V gene sequence: CDR1 SGDLS, CDR2 YYNGEE. CDR3 in amino acids: CASGRLAEGSEQYF. CDR3 DNA: TGTGCCAGCGGACGACTAGCGGAGGGGTCCGAGCAGTACTTC.

This rearrangement joins TRBV6-4 to TRBJ1-1; 7 nucleotides align to TRBD1. Trimming took 4 bases from V and 11 from J; bases not matched to a gene: 10. The CDR3 contains 13 residues. Germline-derived CDR1 and CDR2 are MRHNA and SNTAGT. CDR3 amino acids: CASSVEGARNAFF. The CDR3 DNA reads TGTGCCAGCAGTGTGGAGGGGGCTCGTAACGCTTTCTTT.

The chain links TRBV30 to TRBJ2-2; 10 bases agree with TRBD1. V lost 6 bases, J lost 4 bases, and 11 bases stayed unmatched. Looked up from germline, CDR1 is GTSNPN and CDR2 is SVGIG (reference sequence). The CDR3 extends over 16 amino acids. Here the CDR3 reads CACFGQGGAGTGELFF. The CDR3 bases are TGTGCCTGCTTTGGACAGGGGGGAGCGGGCACCGGGGAGCTGTTTTTT.

The chain couples TRBV9 to TRBJ1-6, with 7 bases that match TRBD1. The CDR3 totals 15 residues. Per the germline V gene, CDR1 is SGDLS and CDR2 is YYNGEE. The J segment lost 7 bases and the V segment lost 3 bases, leaving 7 bases of the junction unmatched. The chain's CDR3 is CASSATGFGNSPLHF. The CDR3 DNA sequence: TGTGCCAGCAGCGCGACAGGGTTTGGCAATTCACCCCTCCACTTT.